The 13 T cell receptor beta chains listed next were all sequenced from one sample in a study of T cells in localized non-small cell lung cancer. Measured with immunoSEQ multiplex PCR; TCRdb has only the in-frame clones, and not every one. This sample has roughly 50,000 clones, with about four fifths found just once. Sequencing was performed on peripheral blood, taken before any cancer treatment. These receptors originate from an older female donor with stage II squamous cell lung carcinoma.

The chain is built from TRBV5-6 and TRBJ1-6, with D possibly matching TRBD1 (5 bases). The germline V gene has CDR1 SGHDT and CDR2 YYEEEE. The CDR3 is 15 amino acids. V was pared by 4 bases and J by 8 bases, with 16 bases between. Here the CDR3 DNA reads TGTGCCAGCAGCCAAAGAGGGCAGGGTTATTCACCCCTCCACTTT. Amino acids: CASSQRGQGYSPLHF.

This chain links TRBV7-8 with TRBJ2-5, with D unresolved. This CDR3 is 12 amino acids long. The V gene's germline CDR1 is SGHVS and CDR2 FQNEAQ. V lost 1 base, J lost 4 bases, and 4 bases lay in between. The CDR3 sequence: CASSLDPETQYF. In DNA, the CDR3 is TGTGCCAGCAGCTTAGATCCAGAGACCCAGTACTTC.

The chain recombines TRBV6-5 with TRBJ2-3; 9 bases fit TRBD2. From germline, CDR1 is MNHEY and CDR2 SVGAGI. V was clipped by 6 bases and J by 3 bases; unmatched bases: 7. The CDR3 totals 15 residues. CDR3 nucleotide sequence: TGTGCCAGCAGCTTAGCGGGGGTGGGGACAGATACGCAGTATTTT. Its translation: CASSLAGVGTDTQYF.

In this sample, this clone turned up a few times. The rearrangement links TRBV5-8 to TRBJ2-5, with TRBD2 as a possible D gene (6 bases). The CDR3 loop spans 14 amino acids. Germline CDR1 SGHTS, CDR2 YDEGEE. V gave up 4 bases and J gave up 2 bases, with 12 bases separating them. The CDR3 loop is CASSTPGRQETQYF. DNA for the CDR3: TGTGCCAGCAGCACCCCCGGGAGACAAGAGACCCAGTACTTC.

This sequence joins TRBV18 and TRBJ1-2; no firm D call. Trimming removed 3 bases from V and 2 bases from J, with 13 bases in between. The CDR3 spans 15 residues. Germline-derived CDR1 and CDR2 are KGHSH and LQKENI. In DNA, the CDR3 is TGTGCCAGCTCACCCAGCGGGGTTGTCAACTATGGCTACACCTTC. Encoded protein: CASSPSGVVNYGYTF. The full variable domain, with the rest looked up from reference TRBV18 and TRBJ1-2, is NAGVMQNPRHLVRRRGQEARLRCSPMKGHSHVYWYRQLPEEGLKFMVYLQKENIIDESGMPKERFSAEFPKEGPSILRIQQVVRGDSAAYFCASSPSGVVNYGYTFGSGTRLTVV.

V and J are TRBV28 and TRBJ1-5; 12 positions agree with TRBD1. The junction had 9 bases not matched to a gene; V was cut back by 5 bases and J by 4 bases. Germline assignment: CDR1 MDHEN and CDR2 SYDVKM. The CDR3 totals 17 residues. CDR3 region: CASSTGTGGGGNQPQHF. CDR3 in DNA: TGTGCCAGCAGTACCGGGACAGGGGGCGGTGGGAATCAGCCCCAGCATTTT.

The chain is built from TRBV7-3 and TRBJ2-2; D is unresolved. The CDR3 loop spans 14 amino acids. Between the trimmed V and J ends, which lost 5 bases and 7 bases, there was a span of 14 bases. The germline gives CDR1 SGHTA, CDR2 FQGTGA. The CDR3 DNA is TGTGCCAGCAGCGCCTCAGGTGAAGGCGGGGAGCTGTTTTTT. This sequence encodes CASSASGEGGELFF.

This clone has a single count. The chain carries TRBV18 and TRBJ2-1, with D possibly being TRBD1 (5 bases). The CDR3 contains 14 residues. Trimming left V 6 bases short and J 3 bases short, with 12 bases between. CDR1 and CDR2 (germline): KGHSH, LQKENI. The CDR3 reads CASSPGHDYNEQFF. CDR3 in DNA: TGTGCCAGCTCGCCTGGACATGACTACAATGAGCAGTTCTTC.

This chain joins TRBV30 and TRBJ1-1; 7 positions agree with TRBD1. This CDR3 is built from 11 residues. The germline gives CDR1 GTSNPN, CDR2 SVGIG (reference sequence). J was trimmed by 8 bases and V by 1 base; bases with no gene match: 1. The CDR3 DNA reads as TGTGCCTGGAGTGGGGACAGCGAAGCTTTCTTT. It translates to CAWSGDSEAFF.

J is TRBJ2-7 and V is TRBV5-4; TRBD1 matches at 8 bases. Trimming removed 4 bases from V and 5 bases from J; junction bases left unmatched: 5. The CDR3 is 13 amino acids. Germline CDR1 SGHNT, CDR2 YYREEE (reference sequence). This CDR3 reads CASSTDRANEQYF. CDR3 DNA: TGTGCCAGCAGCACGGACAGGGCGAACGAGCAGTACTTC. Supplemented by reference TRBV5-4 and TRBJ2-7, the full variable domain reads ETGVTQSPTHLIKTRGQQVTLRCSSQSGHNTVSWYQQALGQGPQFIFQYYREEENGRGNFPPRFSGLQFPNYSSELNVNALELDDSALYLCASSTDRANEQYFGPGTRLTVT.

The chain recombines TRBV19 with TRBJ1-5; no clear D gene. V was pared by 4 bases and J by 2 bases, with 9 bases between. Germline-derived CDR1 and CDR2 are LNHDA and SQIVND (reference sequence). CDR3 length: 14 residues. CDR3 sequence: CASSSGWGNQPQHF. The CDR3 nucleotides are TGTGCCAGTAGTAGCGGATGGGGCAATCAGCCCCAGCATTTT.

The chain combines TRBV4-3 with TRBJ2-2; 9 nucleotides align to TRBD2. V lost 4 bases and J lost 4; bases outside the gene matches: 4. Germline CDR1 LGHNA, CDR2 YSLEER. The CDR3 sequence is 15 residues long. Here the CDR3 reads CASSLSGGPTGELFF. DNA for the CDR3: TGCGCCAGCAGCCTTAGCGGGGGACCCACCGGGGAGCTGTTTTTT.

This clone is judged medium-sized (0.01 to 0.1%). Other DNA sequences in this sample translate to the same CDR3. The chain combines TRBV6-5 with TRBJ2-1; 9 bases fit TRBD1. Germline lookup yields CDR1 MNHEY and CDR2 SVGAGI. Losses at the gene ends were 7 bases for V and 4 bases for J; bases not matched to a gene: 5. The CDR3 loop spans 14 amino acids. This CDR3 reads CASTSGTGYNEQFF. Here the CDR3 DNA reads TGTGCCAGCACCTCAGGGACAGGGTACAATGAGCAGTTCTTC.